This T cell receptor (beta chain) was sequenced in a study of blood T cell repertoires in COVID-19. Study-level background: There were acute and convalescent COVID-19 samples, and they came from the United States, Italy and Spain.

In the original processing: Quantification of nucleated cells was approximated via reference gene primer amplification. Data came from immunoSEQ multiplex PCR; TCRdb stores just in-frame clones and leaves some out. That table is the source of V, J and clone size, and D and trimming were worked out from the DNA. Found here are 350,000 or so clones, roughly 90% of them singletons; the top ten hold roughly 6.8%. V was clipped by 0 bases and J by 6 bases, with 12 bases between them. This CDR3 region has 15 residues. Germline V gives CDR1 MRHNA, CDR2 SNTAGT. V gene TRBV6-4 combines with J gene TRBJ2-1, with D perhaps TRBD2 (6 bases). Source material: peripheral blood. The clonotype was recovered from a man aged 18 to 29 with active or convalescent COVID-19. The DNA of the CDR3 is TGTGCCAGCAGTGACTCATTCGGGGGACTCAATGAGCAGTTCTTC. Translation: CASSDSFGGLNEQFF.